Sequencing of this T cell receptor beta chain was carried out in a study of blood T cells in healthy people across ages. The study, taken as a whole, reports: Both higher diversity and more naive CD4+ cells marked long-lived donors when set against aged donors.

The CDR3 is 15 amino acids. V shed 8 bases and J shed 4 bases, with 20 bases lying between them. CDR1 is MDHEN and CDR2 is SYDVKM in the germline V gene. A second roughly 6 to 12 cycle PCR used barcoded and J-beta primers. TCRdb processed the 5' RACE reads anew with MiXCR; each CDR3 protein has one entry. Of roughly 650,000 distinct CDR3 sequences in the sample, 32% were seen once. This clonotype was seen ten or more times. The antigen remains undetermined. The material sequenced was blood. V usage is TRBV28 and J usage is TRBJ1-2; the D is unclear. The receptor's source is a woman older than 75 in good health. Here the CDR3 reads CASVSPSPPLYGYTF. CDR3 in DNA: TGTGCCAGCGTCAGCCCCAGTCCCCCCCTCTATGGCTACACCTTC.